This T cell receptor beta chain was recorded in a study of shared clonotypes between healthy human individuals (TCRdb year 2020). Study-level background: Three men and two women, aged 18 to 49 years, made up the cohort. Between about 0.8 and 9 billion PBMCs per donor were obtained by leukapheresis. To increase sequencing depth and limit assay-specific biases, different laboratories used diverse techniques to prepare libraries and sequence TCR repertoires. For each donor, three plates each were used for CD4 naive and CD4 memory, two plates were used for CD8 naive, and one plate was used for CD8 memory. To estimate repertoire size and how much clonotypes are shared between individuals, the study performed deep sequencing of blood TCR repertoires from a few healthy adults. General study outcomes and caveats: Rarefaction of sorted-subset datasets indicated incomplete sequencing despite the large sequencing depth. Higher generation probabilities were observed for clonotypes shared by all four sorted-subset donors than for non-shared clonotypes. Sampling was limited to blood, and TCR repertoires in tissue likely differ from TCR repertoires in blood. Because the study included a small number of donors, the genetic and exposure-history diversity represented was limited. Naive subsets generally had larger estimated clonotype richness than memory subsets. Pairwise subsampling led to the expectation that sequencing depth would affect the degree of clonotype sharing among donors. Roughly 5% of naive CD4, 3% to 3.5% of naive CD8, roughly 2.5% of memory CD4, and around 0.42% of memory CD8 clonotypes were shared across several donors.

Using the deep immunoSEQ assay, TCR CDR3 regions were amplified from genomic DNA by multiplex PCR. Extracted genomic DNA from each cell subset was spread evenly across all wells of several immunoSEQ 96-well plates, with each plate serving as a replicate. For sorted subsets, each replicate PCR was loaded with 200 ng genomic DNA, equivalent to about 30,000 T cell genomes. The purified libraries were quantified using a Qubit 3.0 fluorometer, sized with a Bioanalyzer 2100, and then quantified again using the KAPA Library Quantification kit. Every immunoSEQ 96-well plate was sequenced on a separate single-read 150-cycle Illumina NextSeq 550 flow cell. Per the source publication's procedure: The immunoSEQ output contained only junctional sequences without quality scores, so filtering could not match that applied to full-length reads. Sequences were annotated with PyIR, a Python wrapper for IgBLAST v1.9, and V/J genes and CDR3 were assigned using IMGT germline references. Reads were filtered out if the reads had weak V/J assignments (E-value above 1e-6), no CDR3, stop codons, out-of-frame junctions, or ambiguous translated residues. V3J clonotypes were defined by identical inferred V gene, J gene, and CDR3 amino acid sequence. Percentage overlap between repertoires was calculated by dividing the number of shared unique clonotypes by the size of the smaller repertoire. Richness of each repertoire was evaluated using RTK rarefaction, the Chao1 estimator, and Recon v2.1 estimates of unobserved clonotypes. For all TCRbeta clonotypes obtained by the gDNA method from a handful of donors, generation probabilities were computed with OLGA. Held by TCRdb, this immuneACCESS table contains in-frame sequences only and omits some clones. Under half of the omission traces to an unresolved V gene where checked; the cause of the rest is unknown. V and J calls and clone size are as listed in that table; D and trimming were resolved from the DNA. Present in this sample are some 300,000 clones, around 70% of which were seen just once. Over 9.5% of the sample is in the top ten clones.

The donors were healthy, HIV-negative adults with no recently reported acute infections or vaccinations. Every donor was a Caucasian adult residing in Nashville, Tennessee, USA. CD4+ T cells were enriched by magnetic negative selection; naive cells were then positively selected on CD45RA, and the negative fraction formed the memory subset. Blood was collected by leukapheresis, and PBMCs were isolated by Ficoll-Histopaque density gradient centrifugation and then cryopreserved in liquid nitrogen vapor phase. Purity and quantity of every magnetically sorted T cell population were checked by analytical flow cytometry. Genomic DNA was isolated from each sorted fraction and quantified by UV absorbance on a Nanodrop 2000c. To note about this clone: Its cognate antigen has yet to be identified. Nothing much larger sits one base from this clone, and base qualities are not available.

V drops 0 bases and J drops 5 bases, leaving 17 bases in between. Looking up the germline V gene yields CDR1 SQVTM and CDR2 ANQGSEA. Counted from cysteine to phenylalanine, this CDR3 has 16 amino acids. Only the CDR3 portion is preserved as DNA: 48 bases, with reading frame beginning at the first base. This sequence was found in a man under 40 in good health. Sample: memory CD4+ T cells sorted from blood. Reading the label with the study, this specimen's cell subset or site is: CD45RA-negative fraction. Here the chain combines TRBV29-1 and TRBJ1-5; the D segment could be TRBD1, given 6 matching bases. For the CDR3, the sequence is CSVEDRARGGYQPQHF. Read as DNA, the sequence is TGCAGCGTTGAAGATCGGGCCAGGGGCGGGTATCAGCCCCAGCATTTT.